A single sample is the source of the 8 T cell receptor beta chains below, sequenced in a study of T cell clonotyping in hematopoietic cell transplantation. Indicated time point: recipient sample about 28 days before transplant, after cytoreduction. Produced via immunoSEQ multiplex PCR; TCRdb's table is partial and in-frame only. The profile shows about 76,000 clones, 90% to 96% of them singletons. The sample was peripheral blood mononuclear cells, taken before stem cell transplant. These receptors were obtained from a woman between 45 and 60 years old with acute myeloid leukemia. Some clones in this sample may be carry-over from other donors' samples.

The chain couples TRBV9 to TRBJ2-3; D is possibly TRBD1 or TRBD2 (6 bases each). The CDR3 has 15 residues. Trimming left V 1 base short and J 0 bases short, with 9 bases between. Germline V lookup: CDR1 SGDLS, CDR2 YYNGEE. CDR3 region: CASSVRGTSTDTQYF. CDR3 DNA sequence: TGTGCCAGCAGCGTAAGGGGGACTAGCACAGATACGCAGTATTTT. Filled out from reference TRBV9 and TRBJ2-3, the complete variable domain reads DSGVTQTPKHLITATGQRVTLRCSPRSGDLSVYWYQQSLDQGLQFLIQYYNGEERAKGNILERFSAQQFPDLHSELNLSSLELGDSALYFCASSVRGTSTDTQYFGPGTRLTVL.

The genes are TRBV10-3 and TRBJ2-5, with D hard to call. The V end was cut by 4 bases, the J end by 3 bases, with 12 bases between. Germline V CDR1 and CDR2: ENHRY, SYGVKD. The CDR3 runs to 14 residues. CDR3 DNA sequence: TGTGCCATCAGTGGAGGCAGTAACAAAGAGACCCAGTACTTC. This codes for CAISGGSNKETQYF.

The rearrangement links TRBV7-3 to TRBJ1-2; 12 nucleotides match TRBD1. This CDR3 has 16 residues. V was clipped by 3 bases and J by 6 bases; unmatched bases: 8. The germline gives CDR1 SGHTA, CDR2 FQGTGA. The CDR3: CASSFTGTGGADGYTF. CDR3 sequence (DNA): TGTGCCAGCAGCTTTACCGGGACAGGGGGCGCAGATGGCTACACCTTC.

This clone was seen only once. The rearrangement joins TRBV28 to TRBJ1-2, with unresolved D. The V gene lost 1 base and the J gene lost 0 bases, with 9 bases spanning the gap. The CDR3 contains 15 residues. Germline values: CDR1 MDHEN, CDR2 SYDVKM. As DNA, the CDR3 is TGTGCCAGCAGTTTATTAGGGAAAGCTAACTATGGCTACACCTTC. Protein product: CASSLLGKANYGYTF.

This chain connects TRBV6-1 to TRBJ1-2, with 7 bases fitting TRBD1. The CDR3 runs 14 residues. V was pared by 6 bases and J by 4 bases, with 8 bases of the junction left unmatched. Germline values: CDR1 MNHNS, CDR2 SASEGT. CDR3 in DNA: TGTGCCAGCAGACCCCAGCGGGACAGCTATGGCTACACCTTC. Translation: CASRPQRDSYGYTF.

There are a few counts of this clone. CDR3 coding DNA: TGTGCCAGCAGTGAAGACGGCAGGACAGGGTACTCACCCCTCCACTTT. Its translation is CASSEDGRTGYSPLHF. The genes are TRBV2 and TRBJ1-6, with 8 bases lining up with TRBD1. The J segment lost 10 bases and the V segment lost 1 base, leaving 9 bases of the junction unmatched. The germline V gene encodes CDR1 SNHLY and CDR2 FYNNEI. The CDR3 extends over 16 amino acids.

This rearrangement joins TRBV28 to TRBJ2-7, with 7 bases identical to TRBD2. The junction had 11 bases not matched to a gene; V was cut back by 5 bases and J by 4 bases. This CDR3 has 15 amino acids. CDR1 and CDR2 (germline): MDHEN, SYDVKM. The CDR3 reads CASSPVGLVQYEQYF. CDR3 in DNA: TGTGCCAGCAGTCCCGTAGGACTAGTGCAATACGAGCAGTACTTC.

This clone is a singleton in its sample. J is TRBJ2-3 and V is TRBV27; D uncertain. The V gene lost 5 bases and the J gene lost 1 base, with 13 bases spanning the gap. CDR3 length: 15 amino acids. From germline, CDR1 is MNHEY and CDR2 SMNVEV (reference sequence). CDR3 coding DNA: TGTGCCAGCAGTCCTCTCCGGTGGGGCACAGATACGCAGTATTTT. Its translation is CASSPLRWGTDTQYF.